This T cell receptor (beta chain) was obtained from a study of Ad26.COV2.S vaccination and SARS-CoV-2 variants. Study-wide findings and caveats: The breadth of spike-specific CD8+ and CD4+ T cell responses after vaccination was reportedly substantial. People who got the vaccine or the placebo had similar non-spike TCR breadth.

Indicated treatment: some 20 received Ad26.COV2.S at low or high dose, single or two shots; roughly 5 received placebo; per-sample allocation not given. The study sampled participants on day 63 after the first vaccine or placebo injection. On this clone: Its antigen is not known.

Only in-frame clones appear in the TCRdb table, and some are missing; sequencing was by immunoSEQ multiplex PCR. This table has about 400,000 clones, 89% appearing once. The clonotype comes from a person between 18 and 65 years old who received the Ad26.COV2.S COVID-19 vaccine or a placebo. Sample: peripheral blood, taken in a trial of Ad26.COV2.S vaccine versus placebo.

In DNA form, the CDR3 reads TGTGCCAGCAGTTACACTCTAGGTGAAGCTTTCTTT. It encodes CASSYTLGEAFF. This sequence joins TRBV6-2 or TRBV6-3 and TRBJ1-1; D unresolved. Looked up from germline, CDR1 is MNHEY and CDR2 is SVGEGT. The CDR3 length is 12 residues. Trimming pared 2 bases from V and 7 bases from J, leaving 8 bases between.